The T cell receptor (beta chain) under discussion was sequenced for a study of blood T cells in healthy people across ages. For the second PCR, which ran for roughly 6 to 12 cycles, a sample-barcoded 5' primer and a J-beta primer mix were used. A template-switch adaptor containing 12 random nucleotides labeled each cDNA molecule. One entry per CDR3 protein, called by TCRdb with MiXCR from the 5' RACE reads. Found here are 700,000 to 850,000 distinct CDR3 sequences, around 34% of them singletons; the top ten hold over 10%. Many counts were recorded for this clonotype. Germline V gene sequence: CDR1 SQVTM, CDR2 ANQGSEA. Between the trimmed V and J ends, which lost 2 bases and 5 bases, there was a span of 7 bases. The CDR3 has 12 residues.

The sample comprised blood. The TCR sequence derives from a man in his late teens or twenties in good health. The J gene is TRBJ2-1, the V gene TRBV29-1, with D unresolved. The CDR3 sequence is CSVESRDNEQFF. CDR3 nucleotide sequence: TGCAGCGTTGAAAGCAGAGACAATGAGCAGTTCTTC.